The rows below give T cell receptor beta chains drawn from one sample of a study of T cell responses to AZD1222 COVID-19 vaccine. This table comes from immunoSEQ multiplex PCR, and its TCRdb copy is limited to in-frame clones, with some not included. The sample yields fewer than 200,000 clones, under 95% seen once. The sample was peripheral blood, taken on day 0 of MenACWY control vaccination. The receptors originated from an adult in good health. Each CDR3 is given with its conserved first and last residue. The order of the fields is clone size, D gene, J gene, V gene, CDR3 DNA, CDR3 protein. A D gene is named only where the DNA matches it firmly. Some rows have no size entry. The others give once, few or many, or a class for an expanded clone.

clone_size: .; d_call: .; j_call: TRBJ1-2; v_call: TRBV3-1/TRBV3-2; cdr3_nt: TGTGCCAGCAGCACCGGACGGCCTAACTATGGCTACACCTTC; cdr3_aa: CASSTGRPNYGYTF
clone_size: .; d_call: .; j_call: TRBJ2-2; v_call: TRBV9; cdr3_nt: TGTGCCAGCAGCGTAGCAGATGGGTGGAACACCGGGGAGCTGTTTTTT; cdr3_aa: CASSVADGWNTGELFF
clone_size: .; d_call: .; j_call: TRBJ1-5; v_call: TRBV19; cdr3_nt: TGTGCCAGTAGTATAGCGTGGGATTTGAGCAATCAGCCCCAGCATTTT; cdr3_aa: CASSIAWDLSNQPQHF
clone_size: .; d_call: TRBD2; j_call: TRBJ2-7; v_call: TRBV7-9; cdr3_nt: TGTGCCAGCAGCTCCACCGCGGGAGCGGGAGTGATCTACGAGCAGTACTTC; cdr3_aa: CASSSTAGAGVIYEQYF
clone_size: .; d_call: .; j_call: TRBJ1-4; v_call: TRBV29-1; cdr3_nt: TGCAGCGCAGCAGCAACTAATGAAAAACTGTTTTTT; cdr3_aa: CSAAATNEKLFF
clone_size: .; d_call: .; j_call: TRBJ1-1; v_call: TRBV19; cdr3_nt: TGTGCCAGTAGAACCGGACAATTCAGTGAAGCTTTCTTT; cdr3_aa: CASRTGQFSEAFF
clone_size: .; d_call: .; j_call: TRBJ2-7; v_call: TRBV5-1; cdr3_nt: TGCGCCAGCAGCCCGGGGGTCTCCTACGAGCAGTACTTC; cdr3_aa: CASSPGVSYEQYF
clone_size: .; d_call: .; j_call: TRBJ2-7; v_call: TRBV19; cdr3_nt: TGTGCCAGTAGTATAGGGGTCCGCTACGAGCAGTACTTC; cdr3_aa: CASSIGVRYEQYF
clone_size: .; d_call: .; j_call: TRBJ2-1; v_call: TRBV4-1; cdr3_nt: TGCGCCAGCAGCCAAGCGGGACGCTACAATGAGCAGTTCTTC; cdr3_aa: CASSQAGRYNEQFF
clone_size: .; d_call: .; j_call: TRBJ1-4; v_call: TRBV19; cdr3_nt: TGTGCCAGTAGTATAGCGTTTAATGAAAAACTGTTTTTT; cdr3_aa: CASSIAFNEKLFF
clone_size: .; d_call: .; j_call: TRBJ2-6; v_call: TRBV7-8; cdr3_nt: TGTGCCAGCAGCTTAGCTGTTAGCCAACTCTCTGGGGCCAACGTCCTGACTTTC; cdr3_aa: CASSLAVSQLSGANVLTF
clone_size: .; d_call: TRBD1; j_call: TRBJ1-1; v_call: TRBV9; cdr3_nt: TGTGCCAGCAGCGTAGCCCTCCAGGGGGTGGGTGCAGCTTTCTTT; cdr3_aa: CASSVALQGVGAAFF
clone_size: .; d_call: TRBD1; j_call: TRBJ1-6; v_call: TRBV7-2; cdr3_nt: TGTGCCAGCAGCCCCCGACAGGGAAAAGCTGGATCACCCCTCCACTTT; cdr3_aa: CASSPRQGKAGSPLHF
clone_size: .; d_call: .; j_call: TRBJ1-1; v_call: TRBV18; cdr3_nt: TGTGCCAGCTCACAGATCGAGAACACTGAAGCTTTCTTT; cdr3_aa: CASSQIENTEAFF
clone_size: .; d_call: .; j_call: TRBJ2-1; v_call: TRBV9; cdr3_nt: TGTGCCAGCAGCGCCGGACAGAACCCTAGCTCCTACAATGAGCAGTTCTTC; cdr3_aa: CASSAGQNPSSYNEQFF
clone_size: .; d_call: TRBD1; j_call: TRBJ1-1; v_call: TRBV29-1; cdr3_nt: TGCAGCGTTTTGACAGGGGGCGGCACTGAAGCTTTCTTT; cdr3_aa: CSVLTGGGTEAFF
clone_size: .; d_call: .; j_call: TRBJ2-7; v_call: TRBV14; cdr3_nt: TGTGCCAGCAGCCAGGTAGCGACTGGTGAGCAGTACTTC; cdr3_aa: CASSQVATGEQYF
clone_size: .; d_call: .; j_call: TRBJ1-1; v_call: TRBV30; cdr3_nt: TGTGCCTGGAGTACGGGGGCGAACACTGAAGCTTTCTTT; cdr3_aa: CAWSTGANTEAFF
clone_size: .; d_call: TRBD1; j_call: TRBJ1-1; v_call: TRBV4-2; cdr3_nt: TGTGCCAGCAGGGGGGGACAGGGTGGAAGTACTGAAGCTTTCTTT; cdr3_aa: CASRGGQGGSTEAFF
clone_size: .; d_call: .; j_call: TRBJ2-6; v_call: TRBV18; cdr3_nt: TGTGCCAGCTCACCACGACCCCTGGATGTCTCTGGGGCCAACGTCCTGACTTTC; cdr3_aa: CASSPRPLDVSGANVLTF
clone_size: .; d_call: TRBD2; j_call: TRBJ2-1; v_call: TRBV3-1/TRBV3-2; cdr3_nt: TGTGCCAGCAGCCAAGATATAAACCCGACTAGCCCGCAGTTCTTC; cdr3_aa: CASSQDINPTSPQFF
clone_size: .; d_call: .; j_call: TRBJ2-1; v_call: TRBV28; cdr3_nt: TGTGCCAGCGTACAGGGAGGGACTATTCCGAACAATGAGCAGTTCTTC; cdr3_aa: CASVQGGTIPNNEQFF
clone_size: .; d_call: TRBD1; j_call: TRBJ1-1; v_call: TRBV28; cdr3_nt: TGTGCCAGCAGTAGACAGGGGGGGCCCTGGAACACTGAAGCTTTCTTT; cdr3_aa: CASSRQGGPWNTEAFF
clone_size: .; d_call: .; j_call: TRBJ2-1; v_call: TRBV7-2; cdr3_nt: TGTGCCAGCGGCCAGCGCTCCTACAATGAGCAGTTCTTC; cdr3_aa: CASGQRSYNEQFF
clone_size: .; d_call: .; j_call: TRBJ1-2; v_call: TRBV28; cdr3_nt: TGTGCCAGCAGTTTTTCGACAGCCTTCTATGGCTACACCTTC; cdr3_aa: CASSFSTAFYGYTF
clone_size: .; d_call: .; j_call: TRBJ1-2; v_call: TRBV5-5; cdr3_nt: TGTGCCAGCAGCCAGCCCCCCGTTAACTATGGCTACACCTTC; cdr3_aa: CASSQPPVNYGYTF
clone_size: .; d_call: .; j_call: TRBJ1-2; v_call: TRBV18; cdr3_nt: TGTGCCAGCTCACCCTCATTGGGGCTGGAGTATGGCTACACCTTC; cdr3_aa: CASSPSLGLEYGYTF
clone_size: .; d_call: TRBD2; j_call: TRBJ2-2; v_call: TRBV10-3; cdr3_nt: TGTGCCATCATGGCCACTAGCGGTTCCGGGGAGCTGTTTTTT; cdr3_aa: CAIMATSGSGELFF
clone_size: once; d_call: .; j_call: TRBJ1-3; v_call: TRBV19; cdr3_nt: TGTGCCAGTAGTAAAGGGGCCGGGCCGGGAAACACCATATATTTT; cdr3_aa: CASSKGAGPGNTIYF
clone_size: .; d_call: TRBD1; j_call: TRBJ2-7; v_call: TRBV28; cdr3_nt: TGTGCCAGCAGTTTTGGGGGGACAGGGAACACCTACGAGCAGTACTTC; cdr3_aa: CASSFGGTGNTYEQYF
clone_size: .; d_call: TRBD1; j_call: TRBJ1-2; v_call: TRBV30; cdr3_nt: TGTGCCTGGGCCTCCGGGACAGGGGCGGGTGGCTACACCTTC; cdr3_aa: CAWASGTGAGGYTF
clone_size: .; d_call: .; j_call: TRBJ1-2; v_call: TRBV29-1; cdr3_nt: TGCAGCGTGGACGGGATGGGGGGCTACACCTTC; cdr3_aa: CSVDGMGGYTF
clone_size: medium-sized; d_call: .; j_call: TRBJ1-2; v_call: TRBV24-1; cdr3_nt: TGTGCCACCAGTGGCTCGACACCTCCTAACTATGGCTACACCTTC; cdr3_aa: CATSGSTPPNYGYTF
clone_size: .; d_call: TRBD2; j_call: TRBJ2-3; v_call: TRBV6-1; cdr3_nt: TGTGCCAGCAGTGCTCATGCAGGTGGGAGGGCCTCGGATACGCAGTATTTT; cdr3_aa: CASSAHAGGRASDTQYF
clone_size: .; d_call: .; j_call: TRBJ1-2; v_call: TRBV14; cdr3_nt: TGTGCCAGCAGCTACGGTGGGACCTTTGGGGGCTACACCTTC; cdr3_aa: CASSYGGTFGGYTF
clone_size: .; d_call: .; j_call: TRBJ2-7; v_call: TRBV3-1/TRBV3-2; cdr3_nt: TGTGCCAGCAGCCAAGAAATCGGGACCTCGTCCTACGAGCAGTACTTC; cdr3_aa: CASSQEIGTSSYEQYF
clone_size: .; d_call: .; j_call: TRBJ1-2; v_call: TRBV5-1; cdr3_nt: TGCGCCAGCAGCTTGGGCCTGGGTTACTATGGCTACACCTTC; cdr3_aa: CASSLGLGYYGYTF
clone_size: .; d_call: .; j_call: TRBJ1-5; v_call: TRBV12-3/TRBV12-4; cdr3_nt: TGTGCCAGCAGACAGGGTGTTCAGCCCCAGCATTTT; cdr3_aa: CASRQGVQPQHF
clone_size: .; d_call: TRBD2; j_call: TRBJ2-7; v_call: TRBV15; cdr3_nt: TGTGCCACCAGCAGAGAAAGTAGCGGGAGATCCCACGAGCAGTACTTC; cdr3_aa: CATSRESSGRSHEQYF
clone_size: .; d_call: .; j_call: TRBJ2-5; v_call: TRBV11-3; cdr3_nt: TGTGCCAGCACCCCAACCCCGGCAGGGACGGAGACCCAGTACTTC; cdr3_aa: CASTPTPAGTETQYF
clone_size: .; d_call: .; j_call: TRBJ2-7; v_call: TRBV10-2; cdr3_nt: TGCGCCAGCAGTGAGAGTTACGAGCAGTACTTC; cdr3_aa: CASSESYEQYF